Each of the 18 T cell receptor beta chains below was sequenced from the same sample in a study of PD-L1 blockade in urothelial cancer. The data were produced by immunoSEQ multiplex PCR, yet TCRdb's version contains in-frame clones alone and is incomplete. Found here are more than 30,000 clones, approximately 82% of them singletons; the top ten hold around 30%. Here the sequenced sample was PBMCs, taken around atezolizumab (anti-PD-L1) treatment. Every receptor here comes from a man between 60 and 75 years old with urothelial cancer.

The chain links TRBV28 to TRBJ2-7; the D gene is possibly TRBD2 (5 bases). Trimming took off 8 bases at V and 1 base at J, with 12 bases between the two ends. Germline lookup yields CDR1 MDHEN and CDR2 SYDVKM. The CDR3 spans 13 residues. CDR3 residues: CASLGGHSYEQYF. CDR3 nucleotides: TGTGCCAGCTTGGGCGGGCATTCCTACGAGCAGTACTTC.

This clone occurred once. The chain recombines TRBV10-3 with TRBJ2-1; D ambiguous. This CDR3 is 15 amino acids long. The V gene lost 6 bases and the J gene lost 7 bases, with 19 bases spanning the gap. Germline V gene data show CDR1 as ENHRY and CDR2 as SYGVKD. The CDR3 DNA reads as TGTGCCATCAGCGGCGGCCTAAGCCCTCTGAATGAGCAGTTCTTC. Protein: CAISGGLSPLNEQFF.

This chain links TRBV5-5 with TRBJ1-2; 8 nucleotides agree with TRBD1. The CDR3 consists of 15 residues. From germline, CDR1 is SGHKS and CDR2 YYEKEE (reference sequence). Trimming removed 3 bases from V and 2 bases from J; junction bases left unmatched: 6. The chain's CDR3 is CASSYPGGKNYGYTF. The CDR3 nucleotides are TGTGCCAGCAGCTATCCAGGGGGCAAGAACTATGGCTACACCTTC.

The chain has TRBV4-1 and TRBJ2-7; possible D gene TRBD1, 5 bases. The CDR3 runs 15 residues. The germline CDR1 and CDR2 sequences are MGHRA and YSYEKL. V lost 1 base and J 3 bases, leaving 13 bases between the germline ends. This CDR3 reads CASSQGAGLDYEQYF. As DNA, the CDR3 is TGCGCCAGCAGCCAAGGAGCAGGGCTCGACTACGAGCAGTACTTC.

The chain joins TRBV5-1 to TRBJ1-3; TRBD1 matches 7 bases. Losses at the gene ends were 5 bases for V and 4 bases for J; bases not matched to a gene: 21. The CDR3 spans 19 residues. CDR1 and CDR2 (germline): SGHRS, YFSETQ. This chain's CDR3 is CASSSNPGQSDGRGNTIYF. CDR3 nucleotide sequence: TGCGCCAGCAGTTCGAATCCGGGACAGTCGGATGGAAGGGGAAACACCATATATTTT.

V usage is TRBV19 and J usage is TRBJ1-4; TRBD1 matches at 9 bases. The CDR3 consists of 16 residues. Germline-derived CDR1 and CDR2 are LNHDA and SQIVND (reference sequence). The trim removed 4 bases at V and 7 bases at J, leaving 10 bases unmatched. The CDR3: CASSSTDRGFGEKLFF. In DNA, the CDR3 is TGTGCCAGTAGTAGCACGGACAGGGGATTTGGTGAAAAACTGTTTTTT.

The CDR3 sequence is CASRPDRQETQYF. CDR3 bases: TGTGCCAGCAGGCCGGACAGGCAAGAGACCCAGTACTTC. The V call is TRBV28, the J call TRBJ2-5, with 7 positions matching TRBD1. Germline V CDR1 and CDR2: MDHEN, SYDVKM. The CDR3 consists of 13 residues. Losses at the gene ends were 6 bases for V and 2 bases for J; bases not matched to a gene: 3.

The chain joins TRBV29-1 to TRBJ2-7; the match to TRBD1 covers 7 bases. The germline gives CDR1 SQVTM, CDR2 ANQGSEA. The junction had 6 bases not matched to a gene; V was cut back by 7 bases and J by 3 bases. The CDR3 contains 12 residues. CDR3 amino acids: CSAGTDYYEQYF. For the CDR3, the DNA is TGCAGCGCGGGGACAGACTACTACGAGCAGTACTTC.

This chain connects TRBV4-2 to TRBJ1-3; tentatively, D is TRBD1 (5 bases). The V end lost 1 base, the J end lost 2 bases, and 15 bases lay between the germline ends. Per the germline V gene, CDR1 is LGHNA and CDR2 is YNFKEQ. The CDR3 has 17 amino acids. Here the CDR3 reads CASSQVARGTAGNTIYF. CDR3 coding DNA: TGTGCCAGCAGCCAAGTTGCACGTGGGACTGCTGGAAACACCATATATTTT.

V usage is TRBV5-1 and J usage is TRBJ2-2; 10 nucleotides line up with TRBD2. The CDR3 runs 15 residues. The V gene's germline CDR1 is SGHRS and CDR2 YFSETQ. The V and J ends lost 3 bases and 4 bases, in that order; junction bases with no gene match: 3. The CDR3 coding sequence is TGCGCCAGCAGCTATAGCGGGGGGACCACCGGGGAGCTGTTTTTT. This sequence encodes CASSYSGGTTGELFF.

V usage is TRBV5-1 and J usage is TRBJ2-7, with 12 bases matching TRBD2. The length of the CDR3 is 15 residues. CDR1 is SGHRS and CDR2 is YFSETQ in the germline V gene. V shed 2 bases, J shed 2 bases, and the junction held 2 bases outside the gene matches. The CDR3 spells CASSFGTSGPYEQYF. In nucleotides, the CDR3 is TGCGCCAGCAGCTTCGGGACTAGCGGGCCCTACGAGCAGTACTTC.

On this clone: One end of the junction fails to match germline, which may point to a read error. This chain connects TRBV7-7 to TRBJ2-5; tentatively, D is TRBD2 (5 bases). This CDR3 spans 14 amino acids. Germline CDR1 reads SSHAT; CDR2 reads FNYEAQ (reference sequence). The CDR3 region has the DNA TGTGCTAGCAGCTTAGGATCGGGATCCGAGACCCAGTACTTC. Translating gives CASSLGSGSETQYF.

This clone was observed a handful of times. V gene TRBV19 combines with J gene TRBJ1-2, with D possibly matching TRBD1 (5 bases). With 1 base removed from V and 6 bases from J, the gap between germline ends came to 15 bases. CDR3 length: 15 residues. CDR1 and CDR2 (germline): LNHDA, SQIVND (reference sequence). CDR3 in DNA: TGTGCCAGTAGTATAGTGGAAGGGGCAGAGGATGGCTACACCTTC. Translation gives CASSIVEGAEDGYTF.

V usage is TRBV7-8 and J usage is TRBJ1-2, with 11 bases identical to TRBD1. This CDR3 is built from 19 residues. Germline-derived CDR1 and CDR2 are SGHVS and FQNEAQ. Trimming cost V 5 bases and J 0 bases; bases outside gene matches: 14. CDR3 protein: CASSPQRGQGVISNYGYTF. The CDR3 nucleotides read TGTGCCAGCAGCCCCCAAAGGGGACAGGGGGTGATATCTAACTATGGCTACACCTTC.

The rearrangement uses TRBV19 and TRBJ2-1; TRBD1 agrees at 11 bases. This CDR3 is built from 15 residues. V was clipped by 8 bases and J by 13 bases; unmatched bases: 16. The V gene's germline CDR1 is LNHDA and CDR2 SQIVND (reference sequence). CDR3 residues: CASSGQGQGAFSQFF. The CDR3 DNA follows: TGTGCCAGTTCCGGACAAGGACAGGGGGCATTCTCACAGTTCTTC.

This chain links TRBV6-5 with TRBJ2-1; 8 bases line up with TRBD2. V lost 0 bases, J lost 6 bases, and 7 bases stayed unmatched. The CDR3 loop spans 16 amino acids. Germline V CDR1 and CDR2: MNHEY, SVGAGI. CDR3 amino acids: CASSYSGLAGGNEQFF. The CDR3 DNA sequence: TGTGCCAGCAGTTACTCTGGGCTAGCGGGTGGCAATGAGCAGTTCTTC.

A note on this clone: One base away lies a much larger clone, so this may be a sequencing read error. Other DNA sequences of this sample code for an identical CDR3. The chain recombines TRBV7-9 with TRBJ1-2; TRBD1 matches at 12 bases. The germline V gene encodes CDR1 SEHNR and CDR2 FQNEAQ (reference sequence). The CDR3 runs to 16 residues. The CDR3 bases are TGTGCTAGCAGCTTAGGGGGACAGGGGGCAGTCTATGGCTACACCTTC. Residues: CASSLGGQGAVYGYTF.

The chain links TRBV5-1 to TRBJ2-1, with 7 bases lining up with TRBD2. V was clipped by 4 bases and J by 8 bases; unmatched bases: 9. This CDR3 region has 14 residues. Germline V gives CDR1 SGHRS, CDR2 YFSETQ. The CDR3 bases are TGCGCCAGCAGCCAACCGGGACTACTGGATGAGCAGTTCTTC. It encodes CASSQPGLLDEQFF.